This TCR beta chain derives from a study of shared clonotypes between healthy human individuals. Study-level background: Participating donors consisted of a couple of women and a few men aged 18 to 49. The study's findings and limits: Generation of non-shared clonotypes was less probable than generation of clonotypes shared by all four donors.

Per the original data handling: ImmunoSEQ sequences covered only the junction and lacked quality scores; filtering therefore differed. TCRdb's copy holds only in-frame clones and misses some; the assay was immunoSEQ multiplex PCR. The DNA was the basis for D and trimming; V, J and clone size are from that table. There are approximately 99,000 clones in the sample; 68% occur only once, and approximately 25% lies in the top ten. Trimming took off 5 bases at V and 3 bases at J, with 11 bases between the two ends. Per the germline V gene, CDR1 is SGHAT and CDR2 is FQDESV (reference sequence). The CDR3 sequence is 14 residues long. With regard to this clone: What it binds is not known.

CD45RO+ cells went into CD8 memory alongside CCR7-negative CD45RA+ TemRA cells. The chain has TRBV11-1 and TRBJ2-1, with D perhaps TRBD2 (5 bases). The sequence came from a woman aged 30 to 39 in good health. Material for sequencing was memory CD8+ T cells sorted from blood. Indicated subset: CD45RO+ cells pooled with CCR7-negative TemRA cells. CDR3 coding DNA: TGTGCCAGCAGCCCCCGGGAAGTCTACAATGAGCAGTTCTTC. Amino acids: CASSPREVYNEQFF.